Listed below are T cell receptor beta chains from one sample, sequenced in a study of cytomegalovirus exposure and HLA in healthy donors. Profiled with immunoSEQ multiplex PCR; TCRdb holds only in-frame clones, not every one. The sample includes roughly 190,000 clones. Sequenced: PBMCs. These receptors originate from a woman aged 18-30 years in good health and CMV-seropositive. Both conserved end residues are part of each CDR3.

j_gene | v_gene | CDR3aa
TRBJ2-1 | TRBV5-1 | CASSLRASGSRNEQFF
TRBJ1-4 | TRBV7-9 | CASSLVLTGGSEKLFF
TRBJ2-1 | TRBV27 | CASRAQGRNEQFF
TRBJ1-1 | TRBV9 | CASSGRQGSGTEAFF
TRBJ2-7 | TRBV6-6 | CASSTGGEQYF
TRBJ2-1 | TRBV10-1 | CASSESSGSTHEQFF
TRBJ1-3 | TRBV10-1 | CASSELGRATTYYSGNTIYF
TRBJ1-4 | TRBV7-9 | CASSLDRASGEKLFF
TRBJ2-5 | TRBV28 | CASTHPTSGAAQYF
TRBJ2-1 | TRBV6-1 | CASIRASYNEQFF
TRBJ2-5 | TRBV11-3 | CASSASGTSGGETQYF
TRBJ1-2 | TRBV6-1 | CASTILSDSIYGYTF
TRBJ2-3 | TRBV11-3 | CASSLRGQGAGADTQYF
TRBJ1-2 | TRBV27 | CASSSHRASYGYTF
TRBJ2-5 | TRBV29-1 | CSVERTKRSQETQYF
TRBJ2-7 | TRBV19 | CASSRGTGAYEQYF
TRBJ2-3 | TRBV30 | CAWSVRGRATDTQYF
TRBJ1-1 | TRBV5-1 | CASSGGSTLNTEAFF
TRBJ2-7 | TRBV5-6 | CASSFYDREYEQYF
TRBJ1-1 | TRBV5-4 | CASLPGLDSRNTEAFF
TRBJ1-2 | TRBV11-1 | CASSNPRGSFYGYTF
TRBJ1-4 | TRBV6-5 | CASRTGTEKLFF
TRBJ1-3 | TRBV6-1 | CASSELASGNTIYF
TRBJ2-7 | TRBV7-2 | CASSPGRGYEQYF
TRBJ1-5 | TRBV30 | CAWGTGQGNQPQHF
TRBJ1-2 | TRBV27 | CASSLSRWGGNSDYGYTF
TRBJ1-2 | TRBV7-9 | CASIPDRVVDYGYTF
TRBJ1-1 | TRBV4-2 | CASSQDRQVNTEAFF
TRBJ2-3 | TRBV4-2 | CASRLKAADTQYF
TRBJ2-7 | TRBV15 | CATSRGYSYEQYF
TRBJ1-2 | TRBV4-1 | CASSHLTGGPANYGYTF
TRBJ2-3 | TRBV9 | CASSVREGGAAGDTQYF